Listed below are T cell receptor beta chains from one sample, sequenced in a study of regulatory T cells in long-lasting Graves disease. TCRdb ran MiXCR on the multiplex PCR reads and lists one entry per CDR3 protein. Altogether 440,000 or so distinct CDR3 sequences are present, around 17% being singletons, with the ten largest covering around 10%. The sample was also linked to a second study, of T cells in Graves' hyperthyroidism and ophthalmopathy.

The sequencing used peripheral blood mononuclear cells (PBMCs), collected at new diagnosis, from a patient treated with antithyroid drugs. The receptors come from a woman under 40 with Graves disease. The CDR3 runs from the conserved cysteine through the conserved F or W. The order of the fields is CDR3 protein, CDR3 DNA, clone size, D gene, J gene, V gene. D genes are given only for firm matches. The size entry is marked missing in some rows and otherwise reads once, few, many or a size class.

CDR3 protein: CSVRMGSSYNEQFF; CDR3 DNA: TGCAGCGTTAGAATGGGGAGCTCCTACAATGAGCAGTTCTTC; clone size: many; D gene: -; J gene: TRBJ2-1; V gene: TRBV29-1
CDR3 protein: CASSSYLASEQFF; CDR3 DNA: TGTGCCAGCAGTTCTTATTTAGCGAGTGAGCAGTTCTTC; clone size: -; D gene: -; J gene: TRBJ2-1; V gene: TRBV6-5
CDR3 protein: CASSKTDTGQYF; CDR3 DNA: TGTGCCAGCAGTAAGACAGACACCGGGCAGTACTTC; clone size: many; D gene: -; J gene: TRBJ2-7; V gene: TRBV6-2/TRBV6-3
CDR3 protein: CASSYKREGSYEQYF; CDR3 DNA: TGTGCCAGCAGTTACAAGCGGGAGGGCTCTTACGAGCAGTACTTC; clone size: few; D gene: TRBD2; J gene: TRBJ2-7; V gene: TRBV6-5
CDR3 protein: CSVEGEGGPEETQYF; CDR3 DNA: TGCAGCGTTGAGGGTGAGGGAGGGCCGGAGGAGACCCAGTACTTC; clone size: few; D gene: TRBD2; J gene: TRBJ2-5; V gene: TRBV29-1
CDR3 protein: CASSLSSGDGELFF; CDR3 DNA: TGTGCCAGCTCACTAAGCTCGGGAGACGGGGAGCTGTTTTTT; clone size: -; D gene: -; J gene: TRBJ2-2; V gene: TRBV18
CDR3 protein: CASSPREGPSYEQYF; CDR3 DNA: TGTGCCAGCAGCCCCCGGGAAGGGCCGTCCTACGAGCAGTACTTC; clone size: many; D gene: -; J gene: TRBJ2-7; V gene: TRBV7-8
CDR3 protein: CASRTRSSYNSPLHF; CDR3 DNA: TGTGCCAGCAGGACCAGGAGCTCCTATAATTCACCCCTCCACTTT; clone size: few; D gene: -; J gene: TRBJ1-6; V gene: TRBV3-1
CDR3 protein: CASKSGTFRTGELFF; CDR3 DNA: TGTGCCAGCAAAAGCGGGACGTTTCGCACCGGGGAGCTGTTTTTT; clone size: many; D gene: TRBD2; J gene: TRBJ2-2; V gene: TRBV18
CDR3 protein: CASSLSQGYSPLHF; CDR3 DNA: TGTGCCAGCAGCTTATCTCAGGGGTATTCACCCCTCCACTTT; clone size: -; D gene: -; J gene: TRBJ1-6; V gene: TRBV7-8
CDR3 protein: CASSWTRVDTQYF; CDR3 DNA: TGTGCCAGCAGTTGGACCCGTGTGGATACGCAGTATTTT; clone size: many; D gene: -; J gene: TRBJ2-3; V gene: TRBV28
CDR3 protein: CASSLTSGSPYEQYF; CDR3 DNA: TGTGCCAGCAGTTTAACTAGCGGGAGCCCCTACGAGCAGTACTTC; clone size: many; D gene: TRBD2; J gene: TRBJ2-7; V gene: TRBV28
CDR3 protein: CASSVEWTSDYEQFF; CDR3 DNA: TGTGCCAGCAGCGTAGAGTGGACTAGCGACTATGAGCAGTTCTTC; clone size: many; D gene: TRBD2; J gene: TRBJ2-1; V gene: TRBV9
CDR3 protein: CASSKYEQYF; CDR3 DNA: TGTGCCAGCAGTAAGTACGAGCAGTACTTC; clone size: many; D gene: -; J gene: TRBJ2-7; V gene: TRBV28
CDR3 protein: CASSANRWGTGGLGGRMHEQFF; CDR3 DNA: TGTGCCAGTAGTGCCAACCGTTGGGGGACAGGGGGCCTTGGCGGGAGGATGCATGAGCAGTTCTTC; clone size: few; D gene: TRBD1; J gene: TRBJ2-1; V gene: TRBV19
CDR3 protein: CASYRGTPVGELFF; CDR3 DNA: TGTGCCAGCTACAGGGGGACCCCCGTCGGGGAGCTGTTTTTT; clone size: many; D gene: TRBD1; J gene: TRBJ2-2; V gene: TRBV28
CDR3 protein: CSVERGSSYEQYF; CDR3 DNA: TGCAGCGTTGAGCGGGGGAGCTCCTACGAGCAGTACTTC; clone size: few; D gene: TRBD2; J gene: TRBJ2-7; V gene: TRBV29-1
CDR3 protein: CASSEDQFSYNEQFF; CDR3 DNA: TGTGCCAGCAGTGAAGATCAATTCTCCTACAATGAGCAGTTCTTC; clone size: many; D gene: -; J gene: TRBJ2-1; V gene: TRBV6-1
CDR3 protein: CASSYSVFRTGTYGYTF; CDR3 DNA: TGTGCCAGCAGTTACTCGGTGTTTAGGACAGGGACCTATGGCTACACCTTC; clone size: -; D gene: TRBD1; J gene: TRBJ1-2; V gene: TRBV6-2/TRBV6-3
CDR3 protein: CASSFLAGDENEQFF; CDR3 DNA: TGCGCCAGCAGCTTCCTAGCGGGAGACGAGAATGAGCAGTTCTTC; clone size: many; D gene: TRBD2; J gene: TRBJ2-1; V gene: TRBV5-1
CDR3 protein: CASSKGGARNSPLHF; CDR3 DNA: TGTGCCAGCAGTAAGGGGGGGGCGCGGAATTCACCCCTCCACTTT; clone size: -; D gene: -; J gene: TRBJ1-6; V gene: TRBV7-9
CDR3 protein: CASSPELTIYEQYF; CDR3 DNA: TGTGCCAGCAGCCCCGAGCTGACAATCTACGAGCAGTACTTC; clone size: few; D gene: -; J gene: TRBJ2-7; V gene: TRBV9
CDR3 protein: CASSLGPGLVGNEQFF; CDR3 DNA: TGTGCCAGCAGTTTAGGGCCGGGACTAGTTGGGAATGAGCAGTTCTTC; clone size: many; D gene: TRBD2; J gene: TRBJ2-1; V gene: TRBV12-3/TRBV12-4
CDR3 protein: CASKTGAGEQYF; CDR3 DNA: TGTGCCAGCAAGACGGGAGCGGGGGAGCAGTACTTC; clone size: many; D gene: TRBD2; J gene: TRBJ2-7; V gene: TRBV6-1
CDR3 protein: CASSLGFPGTGTLEQYF; CDR3 DNA: TGTGCCAGCAGCTTAGGCTTCCCCGGGACAGGGACGCTCGAGCAGTACTTC; clone size: once; D gene: TRBD1; J gene: TRBJ2-7; V gene: TRBV7-8
CDR3 protein: CASSKEGFVAGGTNEQFF; CDR3 DNA: TGTGCCAGCAGCAAGGAAGGTTTTGTGGCGGGAGGGACCAATGAGCAGTTCTTC; clone size: once; D gene: TRBD2; J gene: TRBJ2-1; V gene: TRBV28
CDR3 protein: CASSRDREGAEAFF; CDR3 DNA: TGTGCCAGCAGCCGGGACAGGGAAGGAGCTGAAGCTTTCTTT; clone size: -; D gene: TRBD1; J gene: TRBJ1-1; V gene: TRBV4-2
CDR3 protein: CASRFGRRNTEAFF; CDR3 DNA: TGCGCCAGCAGATTCGGACGGAGGAACACTGAAGCTTTCTTT; clone size: many; D gene: -; J gene: TRBJ1-1; V gene: TRBV5-1
CDR3 protein: CSAIPGAGNGYTF; CDR3 DNA: TGCAGTGCTATCCCCGGGGCGGGGAACGGCTACACCTTC; clone size: -; D gene: -; J gene: TRBJ1-2; V gene: TRBV20-1
CDR3 protein: CASSQGAETQHF; CDR3 DNA: TGTGCCAGCAGCCAAGGTGCTGAGACCCAGCATTTT; clone size: -; D gene: -; J gene: TRBJ1-5; V gene: TRBV3-1
CDR3 protein: CASSNSGDSTDTQYF; CDR3 DNA: TGTGCCAGCAGCAATAGCGGGGACAGCACAGATACGCAGTATTTT; clone size: -; D gene: TRBD2; J gene: TRBJ2-3; V gene: TRBV2
CDR3 protein: CASSAWGNEKLFF; CDR3 DNA: TGCGCCAGCAGTGCCTGGGGTAATGAAAAACTGTTTTTT; clone size: few; D gene: -; J gene: TRBJ1-4; V gene: TRBV5-1
CDR3 protein: CASRFFSNQPQHF; CDR3 DNA: TGTGCCAGCAGGTTTTTTAGCAATCAGCCCCAGCATTTT; clone size: many; D gene: -; J gene: TRBJ1-5; V gene: TRBV2
CDR3 protein: CASSRTGPTHTQYF; CDR3 DNA: TGTGCCAGCAGTCGGACAGGGCCCACTCATACCCAGTACTTC; clone size: many; D gene: TRBD1; J gene: TRBJ2-5; V gene: TRBV28
CDR3 protein: CASSPSGGPGYEQYF; CDR3 DNA: TGTGCCAGCAGCCCCTCGGGAGGGCCAGGCTACGAGCAGTACTTC; clone size: -; D gene: TRBD2; J gene: TRBJ2-7; V gene: TRBV9
CDR3 protein: CASSKRGPGETQYF; CDR3 DNA: TGTGCCAGCAGTAAAAGAGGGCCCGGGGAGACCCAGTACTTC; clone size: -; D gene: -; J gene: TRBJ2-5; V gene: TRBV28
CDR3 protein: CASSVGGGRQDTQYF; CDR3 DNA: TGTGCCAGCAGCGTAGGGGGGGGCCGGCAGGATACGCAGTATTTT; clone size: few; D gene: -; J gene: TRBJ2-3; V gene: TRBV9